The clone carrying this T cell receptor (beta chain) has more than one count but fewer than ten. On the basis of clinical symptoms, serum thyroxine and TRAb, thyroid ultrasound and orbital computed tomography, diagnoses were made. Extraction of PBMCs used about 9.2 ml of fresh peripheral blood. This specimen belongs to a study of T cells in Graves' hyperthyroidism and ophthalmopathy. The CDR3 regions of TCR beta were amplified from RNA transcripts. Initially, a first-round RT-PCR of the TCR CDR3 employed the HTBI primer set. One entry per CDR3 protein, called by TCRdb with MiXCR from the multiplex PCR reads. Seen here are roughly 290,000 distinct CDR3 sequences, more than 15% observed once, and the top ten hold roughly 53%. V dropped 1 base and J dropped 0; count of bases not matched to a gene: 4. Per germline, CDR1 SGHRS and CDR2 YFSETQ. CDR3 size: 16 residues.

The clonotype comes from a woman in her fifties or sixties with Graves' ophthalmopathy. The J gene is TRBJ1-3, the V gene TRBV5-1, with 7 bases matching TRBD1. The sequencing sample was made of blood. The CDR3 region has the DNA TGCGCCAGCAGCTTGATAGGGGGCGTCTCTGGAAACACCATATATTTT. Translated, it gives CASSLIGGVSGNTIYF.